Each of the 24 T cell receptor beta chains below was sequenced from the same sample in a study of beta chain features in type 1 diabetes. Study observations and caveats: In all four CD4+ subsets, TCRB CDR3 length was significantly, moderately reduced in type 1 diabetes.

Their cognate antigens are unknown. The investigators reverse transcribed all of the isolated RNA, so they sequenced expressed TCRB transcripts. Some clones are missing from TCRdb's copy, which holds only in-frame ones; the method was immunoSEQ multiplex PCR. The profile shows some 700,000 clones, about an eighth of them singletons. Sequencing was performed on naive CD4+ T cells from blood. These receptors all stem from a man aged 18 to 29 with type 1 diabetes.

J is TRBJ2-2 and V is TRBV9, with 13 bases identical to TRBD2. The V segment lost 4 bases and the J segment 0 bases; nucleotides outside the gene matches: 9. The CDR3 covers 19 residues. Germline CDR1 is SGDLS and CDR2 is YYNGEE. The CDR3 region has the DNA TGTGCCAGCAGCTTCGGACTAGCGGGGGCCTTAACGAACACCGGGGAGCTGTTTTTT. It specifies CASSFGLAGALTNTGELFF.

In its sample, this clone was seen a few times. V gene TRBV14 combines with J gene TRBJ2-1; the match to TRBD2 covers 7 bases. The CDR3 length is 15 residues. Losses at the gene ends were 6 bases for V and 7 bases for J; bases not matched to a gene: 12. Germline CDR1 SGHDN, CDR2 FVKESK. The CDR3 spells CASRGSGVSMNEQFF. In nucleotides, the CDR3 is TGTGCCAGCAGGGGCAGCGGGGTCTCCATGAATGAGCAGTTCTTC.

In its sample, this clone was seen a few times. V is TRBV7-9 and J is TRBJ2-3; no clear D gene. The V end lost 4 bases, the J end lost 6 bases, and 11 bases lay between the germline ends. There are 13 residues in the CDR3. From germline, CDR1 is SEHNR and CDR2 FQNEAQ (reference sequence). The CDR3 protein is CASSSRQLDTQYF. CDR3 coding DNA: TGTGCCAGCAGCTCCAGACAACTGGATACGCAGTATTTT.

This clone was detected only a few times. The chain joins TRBV10-3 to TRBJ2-1, with D unresolved. Looked up from germline, CDR1 is ENHRY and CDR2 is SYGVKD. This CDR3 spans 13 amino acids. V lost 0 bases, J lost 6 bases, and 6 bases lay in between. The CDR3 nucleotides read TGTGCCATCAGTGAGTCGAGTTTCAATGAGCAGTTCTTC. It is translated as CAISESSFNEQFF.

The V gene is TRBV4-1, the J gene TRBJ2-2; tentatively, D is TRBD1 (6 bases). This CDR3 comprises 16 residues. Trimming cost V 0 bases and J 3 bases, with 11 bases left between them. Germline V gene lookup returns CDR1 MGHRA and CDR2 YSYEKL. The CDR3, as DNA: TGCGCCAGCAGCCAAGATCCGGGACACTACACCGGGGAGCTGTTTTTT. This sequence encodes CASSQDPGHYTGELFF.

This clone was detected only a few times. This chain uses TRBV15 with TRBJ1-3, with D unclear. This CDR3 has 15 amino acids. The V and J ends lost 0 bases and 4 bases respectively, with 10 bases between them. Germline V gene data show CDR1 as LNHNV and CDR2 as YYDKDF (reference sequence). For the CDR3, the DNA is TGTGCCACCAGCAGAGATCGGGTAGGGGGAAACACCATATATTTT. Translating it yields CATSRDRVGGNTIYF.

This clone occurred a few times. The chain uses TRBV7-9 and TRBJ1-4, with D possibly matching TRBD1 (5 bases). This CDR3 region has 14 residues. V was pared by 0 bases and J by 4 bases, with 6 bases between. Germline lookup yields CDR1 SEHNR and CDR2 FQNEAQ (reference sequence). The CDR3 region has the DNA TGTGCCAGCAGCTTAGCCAGGGATAATGAAAAACTGTTTTTT. It is translated as CASSLARDNEKLFF. Full variable domain (remainder filled in from reference TRBV7-9 and TRBJ1-4): DTGVSQNPRHKITKRGQNVTFRCDPISEHNRLYWYRQTLGQGPEFLTYFQNEAQLEKSRLLSDRFSAERPKGSFSTLEIQRTEQGDSAMYLCASSLARDNEKLFFGSGTQLSVL.

Comments on this clone: Other DNA sequences in this specimen translate into the identical CDR3. This chain uses TRBV7-9 with TRBJ2-3, with D possibly TRBD2 on 6 matching bases. V lost 5 bases to trimming and J lost 1 base, with 13 bases between them. The CDR3 length is 15 residues. Germline loops: CDR1 SEHNR, CDR2 FQNEAQ (reference sequence). Here the CDR3 reads CASSPGTGGTDTQYF. In nucleotides, the CDR3 is TGTGCCAGCAGCCCCGGGACTGGAGGCACAGATACGCAGTATTTT. Supplemented by reference TRBV7-9 and TRBJ2-3, the full variable domain reads DTGVSQNPRHKITKRGQNVTFRCDPISEHNRLYWYRQTLGQGPEFLTYFQNEAQLEKSRLLSDRFSAERPKGSFSTLEIQRTEQGDSAMYLCASSPGTGGTDTQYFGPGTRLTVL.

This clone has just a few counts. The chain is built from TRBV2 and TRBJ1-4; TRBD1 might be the D (6 bases). Germline V gene lookup returns CDR1 SNHLY and CDR2 FYNNEI. The CDR3 is 15 residues long. V was shortened by 6 bases and J by 0 bases, with 11 bases between the two germline ends. The CDR3 sequence is CASSPGDATNEKLFF. DNA for the CDR3: TGTGCCAGCAGCCCAGGGGATGCAACTAATGAAAAACTGTTTTTT.

A remark on this clone: The same CDR3 can be traced to other DNA sequences in this sample. V gene TRBV7-9 combines with J gene TRBJ1-1; D gene uncertain. V was pared by 5 bases and J by 4 bases, with 8 bases between. Germline CDR1 reads SEHNR; CDR2 reads FQNEAQ (reference sequence). The length of the CDR3 is 12 residues. The CDR3 DNA follows: TGTGCCAGCAGCCTGCTAGGCACTGAAGCTTTCTTT. Translated: CASSLLGTEAFF.

This clone turned up a few times. CDR3 in DNA: TGTGCCATCAGTGAGCCGGACAGGGCCCTTGAGCAGTTCTTC. This gives the protein CAISEPDRALEQFF. The chain combines TRBV10-3 with TRBJ2-1; 8 nucleotides align to TRBD1. Germline lookup yields CDR1 ENHRY and CDR2 SYGVKD. After removal of 2 bases from V and 9 bases from J, the junction contained 6 bases not matched to a gene. CDR3 length: 14 amino acids.

This clone was counted only a few times. The chain joins TRBV6-5 to TRBJ2-7, with 9 bases identical to TRBD1. This CDR3 is 14 amino acids long. In germline, CDR1 is MNHEY, CDR2 SVGAGI. V lost 5 bases and J lost 4; bases outside the gene matches: 6. CDR3 in DNA: TGTGCCAGCAGTCCCGGACAGGGGTGGTACGAGCAGTACTTC. Translating gives CASSPGQGWYEQYF.

The rearrangement joins TRBV30 to TRBJ2-3; possibly TRBD2 for D (6 bases). The CDR3 covers 13 residues. The V end was cut by 4 bases, the J end by 7 bases, with 15 bases between. CDR1 and CDR2 (germline): GTSNPN, SVGIG (reference sequence). CDR3 DNA: TGTGCCTGGATTTCACGGCGGGGTAATACGCAGTATTTT. As protein: CAWISRRGNTQYF.

This clone was detected a few times. V gene TRBV7-9 combines with J gene TRBJ2-3; TRBD1 is a possible D gene (8 bases). Trimming pared 2 bases from V and 3 bases from J, leaving 15 bases between. The CDR3 loop spans 16 amino acids. From germline, CDR1 is SEHNR and CDR2 FQNEAQ (reference sequence). The CDR3 reads CASSLRTGRGTDTQYF. The CDR3 coding sequence is TGTGCCAGCAGCTTAAGGACAGGGAGGGGGACAGATACGCAGTATTTT.

The chain recombines TRBV7-9 with TRBJ1-5; 7 bases align to TRBD1. J lost 3 bases, V lost 1 base, and 9 bases had no gene match. Germline CDR1 SEHNR, CDR2 FQNEAQ (reference sequence). The CDR3 is 17 residues long. CDR3 region: CASSLGTADRTNQPQHF. The CDR3 region has the DNA TGTGCCAGCAGCTTAGGTACGGCGGACAGGACCAATCAGCCCCAGCATTTT.

The chain is built from TRBV10-3 and TRBJ1-2; D may be TRBD1 (6 bases). This CDR3 is built from 15 residues. From germline, CDR1 is ENHRY and CDR2 SYGVKD. V gave up 0 bases and J gave up 4 bases, with 12 bases separating them. CDR3 sequence reads: CAISESIGGGYGYTF. For the CDR3, the DNA is TGTGCCATCAGTGAGTCCATAGGGGGAGGCTATGGCTACACCTTC.

The CDR3 DNA reads as TGTGCCAGCTCACCTTCACCAACAGTAGCCGGGGAGCAGTACTTC. This translates into CASSPSPTVAGEQYF. V usage is TRBV18 and J usage is TRBJ2-7; D is ambiguous. V was shortened by 3 bases and J by 7 bases, with 19 bases between the two germline ends. The CDR3 is 15 residues long. Germline V CDR1 and CDR2: KGHSH, LQKENI.

This clone was observed a few times. This chain joins TRBV19 and TRBJ1-6; D remains unclear. The CDR3 is 15 amino acids. Germline CDR1 LNHDA, CDR2 SQIVND (reference sequence). Trimming stripped 5 bases from V and 7 bases from J, with 15 bases between. The CDR3 DNA sequence: TGTGCCAGTAGTGTCAACCTTCATGGGAATTCACCCCTCCACTTT. This gives the protein CASSVNLHGNSPLHF.

The chain has TRBV5-6 and TRBJ2-1, with TRBD2 matching 7 bases. Trimming cost V 2 bases and J 5 bases; bases outside gene matches: 10. CDR1 is SGHDT and CDR2 is YYEEEE in the germline V gene. The CDR3 has 16 residues. The DNA of the CDR3 is TGTGCCAGCAGCTTAAGGACGGGGGGTTCCAACAATGAGCAGTTCTTC. This sequence encodes CASSLRTGGSNNEQFF.

This clone was observed a handful of times. The J gene is TRBJ2-2, the V gene TRBV28; unclear D gene. The germline V gene encodes CDR1 MDHEN and CDR2 SYDVKM. This CDR3 region has 12 residues. Deletions cut 3 bases from V and 6 bases from J, with 5 bases between. CDR3 DNA: TGTGCCAGCAGTTTGGTGGCCGGGGAGCTGTTTTTT. Amino acid sequence: CASSLVAGELFF.

This clone occurred a few times. The chain uses TRBV4-1 and TRBJ2-5; D unresolved. The CDR3 sequence is 14 residues long. V was clipped by 1 base and J by 1 base, with 7 bases between them. Germline V CDR1 and CDR2: MGHRA, YSYEKL. The CDR3 spells CASSQVLPQETQYF. CDR3 nucleotides: TGCGCCAGCAGCCAAGTACTACCCCAAGAGACCCAGTACTTC.

This clone was seen more than once but under ten times. This sequence joins TRBV11-2 and TRBJ1-2; TRBD1 is a possible D gene (5 bases). Germline-derived CDR1 and CDR2 are SGHAT and FQNNGV. The CDR3 is 16 amino acids. V lost 4 bases and J 4 bases, leaving 19 bases between the germline ends. CDR3 loop: CASSSPKRDGSYGYTF. DNA of the CDR3: TGTGCCAGCAGCTCACCAAAACGGGACGGGTCCTATGGCTACACCTTC. Combining the CDR3 with reference TRBV11-2 and TRBJ1-2 gives the whole variable domain EAGVAQSPRYKIIEKRQSVAFWCNPISGHATLYWYQQILGQGPKLLIQFQNNGVVDDSQLPKDRFSAERLKGVDSTLKIQPAKLEDSAVYLCASSSPKRDGSYGYTFGSGTRLTVV.

A few counts support this clone. The rearrangement joins TRBV30 to TRBJ1-1, with TRBD1 matching 9 bases. This CDR3 has 15 amino acids. Germline V CDR1 and CDR2: GTSNPN, SVGIG (reference sequence). Unmatched junction bases numbered 9, after V lost 2 bases and J lost 5 bases. The DNA of the CDR3 is TGTGCCTGGAGTTCCCTCGGACAGGGGTTAACTGAAGCTTTCTTT. This sequence encodes CAWSSLGQGLTEAFF.

This clone was seen only a few times. As DNA, the CDR3 is TGTGCCTGGATCCCGGCGGCGAGCGTCGGTTTGAATGAGCAGTTCTTC. Amino acids: CAWIPAASVGLNEQFF. The chain recombines TRBV30 with TRBJ2-1; D unresolved. The CDR3 runs 16 residues. Germline V gene lookup returns CDR1 GTSNPN and CDR2 SVGIG (reference sequence). V was cut by 4 bases and J by 7 bases, with 23 bases left in between.